Each of the 7 T cell receptor beta chains below was sequenced from the same sample in a study of identical twins (TCRdb year 2016). The library was made by 5' RACE. This sample was sequenced with an Illumina HiSeq 2000. TCRdb passed the public sequencing reads through fastp at Q25 and MiXCR, retaining productive beta sequences. Each entry merges the rows of one CDR3 protein and shows their most common DNA and genes. The sample includes approximately 600,000 distinct CDR3 sequences, with more than 9% observed a single time. Of the sample, around 3.1% falls within the top ten clones. These data were also reused for a study on yellow fever vaccine responses in identical twins.

Sequenced input: PBMCs. The source is a woman between 18 and 29 years old in good health.

V is TRBV7-8 and J is TRBJ2-3; 12 bases align to TRBD2. The CDR3 runs 18 residues. V lost 2 bases and J lost 0; bases outside the gene matches: 6. Germline values: CDR1 SGHVS, CDR2 FQNEAQ. The CDR3 protein is CASSLRTSGRTSTDTQYF. The CDR3 nucleotides read TGTGCCAGCAGCTTACGAACTAGCGGGAGGACTAGCACAGATACGCAGTATTTT.

This clonotype was found many times. The J gene is TRBJ2-7, the V gene TRBV29-1; TRBD2 might be the D (5 bases). V was cut by 2 bases and J by 4 bases, with 12 bases left in between. The CDR3 has 13 amino acids. CDR1 SQVTM and CDR2 ANQGSEA come from the germline V gene. CDR3 DNA sequence: TGCAGCGTTGAAAGGGCGGAGGATTACGAGCAGTACTTC. Protein: CSVERAEDYEQYF.

This clonotype was seen a few times. The CDR3 spells CAISERSGPGETQYF. In DNA, the CDR3 is TGTGCCATCAGTGAGCGATCGGGACCTGGAGAGACCCAGTACTTC. This chain joins TRBV10-3 and TRBJ2-5, with D possibly called TRBD1 or TRBD2 (5 bases each). V lost 2 bases, J lost 4 bases, and 14 bases lay in between. The CDR3 has 15 residues. CDR1 is ENHRY, CDR2 SYGVKD, per germline.

This clonotype was counted between two and nine times. The rearrangement joins TRBV4-3 to TRBJ2-2; TRBD1 might be the D (5 bases). Trimming left V 1 base short and J 2 bases short, with 11 bases between. The CDR3 runs to 16 residues. The germline V gene encodes CDR1 LGHNA and CDR2 YSLEER. As DNA, the CDR3 is TGCGCCAGCAGCCAAGGTCCCCAGGGAAACACCGGGGAGCTGTTTTTT. It encodes CASSQGPQGNTGELFF.

In this sample, this clonotype turned up a few times. The rearrangement uses TRBV6-2 or TRBV6-3 and TRBJ2-2, with 9 bases identical to TRBD2. Germline V gives CDR1 MNHEY, CDR2 SVGEGT. The CDR3 extends over 15 amino acids. After removal of 8 bases from V and 4 bases from J, the junction contained 8 bases not matched to a gene. The DNA of the CDR3 is TGTGCCAGCGGGGATAGCGGGAGTGGCACCGGGGAGCTGTTTTTT. Translating it yields CASGDSGSGTGELFF.

A few counts support this clonotype. The gene calls are TRBV11-2 and TRBJ2-7; perhaps D is TRBD1 or TRBD2 (5 bases each). Germline loops: CDR1 SGHAT, CDR2 FQNNGV. V lost 10 bases and J lost 3, with 22 bases in between. The CDR3 is 15 amino acids. The CDR3: CATGGTGTLNYEQYF. DNA of the CDR3: TGTGCCACCGGTGGGACCGGGACGCTAAACTACGAGCAGTACTTC.

This clonotype was counted only a few times. The chain recombines TRBV18 with TRBJ1-2; unclear D gene. Germline CDR1 reads KGHSH; CDR2 reads LQKENI. CDR3 length equals 16 residues. Trimming took off 3 bases at V and 2 bases at J, with 16 bases between the two ends. The CDR3: CASSPIGRWANYGYTF. The DNA of the CDR3 is TGTGCCAGCTCACCTATCGGACGGTGGGCCAACTATGGCTACACCTTC.